The source of this T cell receptor (beta chain) is a study of T cell clones after liver transplantation. Study details: Three of the eight recipients were HCV-positive; the rest had non-autoimmune, non-viral transplant indications. Timepoints were pre-transplant, pre-withdrawal, and after withdrawal was completed or failed.

TCRdb's table, derived via immunoSEQ multiplex PCR, lists solely in-frame clones and lacks some. The sample shows under 55,000 clones, around 84% of them seen only once. Germline V gene sequence: CDR1 SGHTA, CDR2 FQGNSA. With 5 bases clipped from V and 7 bases from J, the junction kept 8 bases outside the gene matches. The CDR3 covers 14 residues. The genes are TRBV7-2 and TRBJ1-2, with 9 bases aligning to TRBD1. This clonotype was obtained from a human patient who received a liver transplant. Some T cells may have come from the graft donor. Sequencing was performed on CD4+ T cells from blood, taken 24 months after liver transplant. The DNA for the CDR3 is TGTGCCAGCAGCCCACCGAACAGGGGGCCTGGCTACACCTTC. Its translation: CASSPPNRGPGYTF.